One sample yielded the 30 T cell receptor beta chains listed below, sequenced in a study of blood T cells in healthy people across ages. Alongside a J-beta primer mix, a sample-barcoded 5' primer served in a second PCR lasting about 7 to 12 cycles. TCRdb reprocessed the 5' RACE reads with MiXCR, giving one entry per CDR3 protein. Found here are roughly 2 million distinct CDR3 sequences, about 50% of them singletons; the top ten hold over 2%. Specimen: blood. The receptors come from a woman aged 40 to 55 in good health.

The rearrangement joins TRBV13 to TRBJ2-1, with D possibly being TRBD2 (7 bases). This CDR3 contains 15 residues. Per the germline V gene, CDR1 is PRHDT and CDR2 is FYEKMQ (reference sequence). V was trimmed by 10 bases and J by 0 bases, leaving 16 bases between them. The CDR3 DNA reads as TGTGCCACCTTTTCAAGGGGGGGCTCCTACAATGAGCAGTTCTTC. Its protein is CATFSRGGSYNEQFF.

The chain employs TRBV9 and TRBJ1-4; D ambiguous. The ends were cut back, 4 bases at V and 4 bases at J, with 14 bases in the middle. This CDR3 has 15 residues. Germline V gene lookup returns CDR1 SGDLS and CDR2 YYNGEE. CDR3 in amino acids: CASSRAPENNEKLFF. In DNA, the CDR3 is TGTGCCAGCAGCCGGGCCCCGGAGAATAATGAAAAACTGTTTTTT. The full variable domain, its missing parts supplied by reference TRBV9 and TRBJ1-4, is DSGVTQTPKHLITATGQRVTLRCSPRSGDLSVYWYQQSLDQGLQFLIQYYNGEERAKGNILERFSAQQFPDLHSELNLSSLELGDSALYFCASSRAPENNEKLFFGSGTQLSVL.

The chain recombines TRBV12-3 or TRBV12-4 with TRBJ2-1; D is undetermined. This CDR3 has 13 residues. The V end lost 5 bases, the J end lost 5 bases, and 10 bases lay between the germline ends. The CDR3 reads CASSVGGHNEQFF. The CDR3 bases are TGTGCCAGCAGTGTCGGCGGACACAATGAGCAGTTCTTC.

This chain links TRBV19 with TRBJ2-5; the match to TRBD1 covers 9 bases. The CDR3 totals 15 residues. Per germline, CDR1 LNHDA and CDR2 SQIVND (reference sequence). The ends lost 5 bases at V and 6 bases at J; junction bases unmatched: 10. The CDR3 sequence: CASSQPGQGMQTQYF. In nucleotides, the CDR3 is TGTGCCAGTAGTCAGCCGGGACAGGGAATGCAGACCCAGTACTTC. Full variable domain (outside the CDR3, taken from reference TRBV19 and TRBJ2-5): DGGITQSPKYLFRKEGQNVTLSCEQNLNHDAMYWYRQDPGQGLRLIYYSQIVNDFQKGDIAEGYSVSREKKESFPLTVTSAQKNPTAFYLCASSQPGQGMQTQYFGPGTRLLVL.

The chain uses TRBV11-2 and TRBJ2-5, with D perhaps TRBD1 (6 bases). V was trimmed by 4 bases and J by 5 bases, leaving 14 bases between them. Per the germline V gene, CDR1 is SGHAT and CDR2 is FQNNGV. There are 14 residues in the CDR3. CDR3 residues: CASSSVGAAETQYF. The CDR3 DNA reads TGTGCCAGCAGCTCGGTGGGGGCAGCGGAGACCCAGTACTTC.

The chain joins TRBV4-3 to TRBJ2-1; D is undetermined. The CDR3 is made up of 16 amino acids. Trimming stripped 0 bases from V and 5 bases from J, with 14 bases between. Germline lookup yields CDR1 LGHNA and CDR2 YSLEER. The CDR3 nucleotides read TGCGCCAGCAGCCAAGACTTCCGCGGAGCAAACAATGAGCAGTTCTTC. It specifies CASSQDFRGANNEQFF.

This clonotype was observed a few times. The chain has TRBV21-1 and TRBJ2-5; the D call TRBD1 from the table was never checked on the DNA. TRBV21-1 has pseudogene status. The CDR3 is 16 residues long. CDR3 in DNA: TGTGCCAACCTTCTACCGGGACCGCGGAAAAAGGAGACCCAGTACTTC. Residues: CANLLPGPRKKETQYF.

This chain joins TRBV27 and TRBJ1-6; D is uncertain. V was clipped by 2 bases and J by 8 bases, with 13 bases between them. CDR1 is MNHEY and CDR2 is SMNVEV in the germline V gene (reference sequence). This CDR3 spans 15 amino acids. CDR3 nucleotide sequence: TGTGCCAGCAGTTTAAGTGTCGGAGGGTATTCACCCCTCCACTTT. Its protein product is CASSLSVGGYSPLHF.

This clonotype came up a few times. The chain uses TRBV7-2 and TRBJ1-2, with a tentative D call TRBD1 (5 bases). This CDR3 region has 15 residues. Germline CDR1 SGHTA, CDR2 FQGNSA. With 1 base removed from V and 6 bases from J, the gap between germline ends came to 15 bases. The CDR3 sequence is CASSLVSRAPDGYTF. In DNA form, the CDR3 reads TGTGCCAGCAGCTTAGTCTCCAGGGCCCCGGATGGCTACACCTTC.

The rearrangement uses TRBV6-2 or TRBV6-3 and TRBJ2-1; D call uncertain. In germline, CDR1 is MNHEY, CDR2 SVGEGT. CDR3 size: 13 residues. Trimming cost V 5 bases and J 6 bases, with 11 bases left between them. The CDR3 coding sequence is TGTGCCAGCAGTCCACATAGCCGCAATGAGCAGTTCTTC. Translation: CASSPHSRNEQFF.

The chain links TRBV28 to TRBJ1-6; the D is unclear. The germline CDR1 and CDR2 sequences are MDHEN and SYDVKM. This CDR3 has 14 amino acids. V shed 6 bases and J shed 8 bases, with 14 bases lying between them. DNA of the CDR3: TGTGCCAGCAGGAGGAACGGTGAGGATTCACCCCTCCACTTT. Translation: CASRRNGEDSPLHF.

In DNA form, the CDR3 reads TGTGCCAGCAGCTCAGGACACGGCACAGTCTATGGCTACACCTTC. Amino acids: CASSSGHGTVYGYTF. The V and J genes are TRBV11-1 and TRBJ1-2; D may be TRBD1 (5 bases). Trimming shortened V by 4 bases and J by 4 bases, and 16 bases separated the two germline ends. Germline lookup yields CDR1 SGHAT and CDR2 FQDESV (reference sequence). This CDR3 is 15 amino acids long.

This chain uses TRBV6-2 or TRBV6-3 with TRBJ1-2; TRBD1 agrees at 8 bases. Germline trimming cut 5 bases from V and 8 bases from J; bases unmatched to any gene: 1. Germline values: CDR1 MNHEY, CDR2 SVGEGT. The CDR3 contains 11 residues. This CDR3 is CASSRQGGYTF. The CDR3 nucleotides read TGTGCCAGCAGTCGACAGGGGGGCTACACCTTC.

This clonotype was observed a few times. The chain combines TRBV4-3 with TRBJ2-7, with D hard to call. Trimming took off 1 base at V and 2 bases at J, with 9 bases between the two ends. Germline assignment: CDR1 LGHNA and CDR2 YSLEER. The length of the CDR3 is 14 residues. CDR3 DNA sequence: TGCGCCAGCAGCCAAGGCGTCGTAGCCTACGAGCAGTACTTC. This encodes CASSQGVVAYEQYF.

The gene calls are TRBV6-5 and TRBJ1-1; TRBD1 is a possible D gene (5 bases). The CDR3 is made up of 12 amino acids. The germline V and J ends were trimmed by 2 bases and 7 bases, with 8 bases remaining between them. Germline V CDR1 and CDR2: MNHEY, SVGAGI. The CDR3 bases are TGTGCCAGCAGTTACCGGGGACGTGAAGCTTTCTTT. Translating it yields CASSYRGREAFF.

In this sample, this clonotype turned up once. The J gene is TRBJ1-1, the V gene TRBV6-2 or TRBV6-3; 9 bases are a match to TRBD1. The junction had 11 bases not matched to a gene; V was cut back by 2 bases and J by 1 base. The V gene's germline CDR1 is MNHEY and CDR2 SVGEGT. This CDR3 comprises 18 residues. The CDR3 spells CASSYETGTGRSNTEAFF. CDR3 in DNA: TGTGCCAGCAGTTACGAAACCGGGACAGGGAGATCGAACACTGAAGCTTTCTTT.

The chain joins TRBV7-9 to TRBJ2-1; no definite D call. The ends were cut back, 4 bases at V and 9 bases at J, with 19 bases in the middle. The CDR3 length is 15 residues. CDR1 SEHNR and CDR2 FQNEAQ come from the germline V gene (reference sequence). CDR3 residues: CASSSHAAPIVEQFF. CDR3 DNA sequence: TGTGCCAGCAGCTCCCATGCGGCCCCGATCGTTGAGCAGTTCTTC.

This clonotype was seen more than once but under ten times. CDR3 sequence: CASSYLQTSGTSYNEQFF. The CDR3, as DNA: TGTGCCAGCAGTTACCTTCAGACTAGCGGGACCTCCTACAATGAGCAGTTCTTC. The chain joins TRBV6-2 or TRBV6-3 to TRBJ2-1; 11 bases map to TRBD2. The CDR3 is made up of 18 amino acids. Trimming at V came to 2 bases and at J to 0 bases, leaving 6 bases not matched to a gene. Germline assignment: CDR1 MNHEY and CDR2 SVGEGT.

The chain is built from TRBV27 and TRBJ2-5; no definite D call. The CDR3 length is 14 residues. The V end lost 6 bases, the J end lost 2 bases, and 13 bases lay between the germline ends. Germline V CDR1 and CDR2: MNHEY, SMNVEV (reference sequence). The CDR3 sequence is CASRSSRIQETQYF. The CDR3 DNA sequence: TGTGCCAGCAGATCGAGCCGGATTCAAGAGACCCAGTACTTC.

The rearrangement joins TRBV13 to TRBJ1-1; D is unresolved. There are 14 residues in the CDR3. The V gene's germline CDR1 is PRHDT and CDR2 FYEKMQ (reference sequence). The V gene lost 4 bases and the J gene lost 5 bases, with 14 bases spanning the gap. This CDR3 reads CASSSPGPQTEAFF. CDR3 nucleotides: TGTGCCAGCAGCTCACCGGGTCCCCAGACTGAAGCTTTCTTT.

In regard to this clonotype: The junction and the germline gene differ at one end; a read error may be behind it. The rearrangement links TRBV10-3 to TRBJ2-1, with D maybe TRBD2 (6 bases). Germline V gives CDR1 ENHRY, CDR2 SYGVKD. This CDR3 is built from 15 residues. This CDR3 reads CAISRSGSSYSEQFF. The DNA of the CDR3 is TGTGCCATCAGTCGTAGCGGAAGCTCCTACAGTGAGCAGTTCTTC.

The gene calls are TRBV24-1 and TRBJ2-5; 9 bases match TRBD1. With V trimmed by 4 bases and J by 2 bases, 10 bases remained unmatched. CDR3 size: 17 residues. CDR1 KGHDR and CDR2 SFDVKD come from the germline V gene. CDR3 residues: CATSDPFGDRVQETQYF. DNA of the CDR3: TGTGCCACCAGTGACCCTTTTGGGGACAGGGTACAAGAGACCCAGTACTTC.

This clonotype has just a few counts. The chain is built from TRBV7-3 and TRBJ2-4; TRBD1 aligns across 10 bases. TRBJ2-5 matches the DNA end more closely, so the J call is doubtful. CDR1 and CDR2 (germline): SGHTA, FQGTGA. This CDR3 has 16 amino acids. The CDR3: CASSRTRDRGKETQYF. DNA for the CDR3: TGTGCCAGCAGCCGGACAAGGGACAGGGGAAAAGAGACCCAGTACTTC.

This sequence joins TRBV6-2 or TRBV6-3 and TRBJ1-5; D is possibly TRBD1 (5 bases). CDR1 and CDR2 (germline): MNHEY, SVGEGT. This CDR3 has 13 amino acids. The V gene lost 6 bases and the J gene lost 5 bases, with 11 bases spanning the gap. The CDR3 DNA follows: TGTGCCAGCAGAACAGACAGTTATCAGCCCCAGCATTTT. It codes for CASRTDSYQPQHF.

The V call is TRBV20-1, the J call TRBJ2-3; D may correspond to TRBD1 or TRBD2 (5 bases each). Trimming shortened V by 3 bases and J by 1 base, and 11 bases separated the two germline ends. The CDR3 is 14 residues long. Germline CDR1 reads DFQATT; CDR2 reads SNEGSKA (reference sequence). CDR3: CSASNRGRTDTQYF. Here the CDR3 DNA reads TGCAGTGCTAGCAACCGGGGCCGCACAGATACGCAGTATTTT.

The genes are TRBV5-8 and TRBJ2-1, with D possibly being TRBD2 (6 bases). The CDR3 sequence is 14 residues long. V dropped 0 bases and J dropped 6 bases, with 10 bases sitting between them. The germline CDR1 and CDR2 sequences are SGHTS and YDEGEE. The CDR3 sequence is CASSLELAVNEQFF. As DNA, the CDR3 is TGTGCCAGCAGCTTGGAATTAGCGGTCAATGAGCAGTTCTTC. Full variable domain (remainder filled in from reference TRBV5-8 and TRBJ2-1): EAGVTQSPTHLIKTRGQQATLRCSPISGHTSVYWYQQALGLGLQFLLWYDEGEERNRGNFPPRFSGRQFPNYSSELNVNALELEDSALYLCASSLELAVNEQFFGPGTRLTVL.

The V call is TRBV5-1, the J call TRBJ1-2; the D is unclear. The CDR3 length is 14 residues. V lost 1 base and J lost 3, with 10 bases in between. Germline values: CDR1 SGHRS, CDR2 YFSETQ. The CDR3 spells CASSLKGGDYGYTF. CDR3 sequence (DNA): TGCGCCAGCAGCTTGAAGGGTGGAGACTATGGCTACACCTTC.

The V and J genes are TRBV28 and TRBJ2-7; perhaps TRBD1 as D (6 bases). This CDR3 comprises 14 residues. Trimming took off 7 bases at V and 1 base at J, with 14 bases between the two ends. Germline assignment: CDR1 MDHEN and CDR2 SYDVKM. The CDR3 region has the DNA TGTGCCAGCACCCGAAGGACAGCTTCCTACGAGCAGTACTTC. This gives the protein CASTRRTASYEQYF.

This chain links TRBV9 with TRBJ1-1, with D possibly TRBD1 on 6 matching bases. Germline V lookup: CDR1 SGDLS, CDR2 YYNGEE. CDR3 length: 16 amino acids. V lost 2 bases, J lost 5 bases, and 19 bases lay in between. The CDR3 DNA reads as TGTGCCAGCAGCGTGGGAACAGGGAAAGGGGAAACTGAAGCTTTCTTT. Its translation is CASSVGTGKGETEAFF.

The chain couples TRBV11-3 to TRBJ1-1; tentatively, D is TRBD1 (5 bases). This CDR3 is 15 amino acids long. Trimming took 5 bases from V and 4 from J, leaving 17 bases between them. Per the germline V gene, CDR1 is SGHNT and CDR2 is YENEEA. The chain's CDR3 is CASSTWTLKITEAFF. The CDR3, as DNA: TGTGCCAGCAGCACATGGACACTAAAAATCACTGAAGCTTTCTTT. The entire variable domain, with the rest obtained from reference TRBV11-3 and TRBJ1-1, is as follows: EAGVVQSPRYKIIEKKQPVAFWCNPISGHNTLYWYLQNLGQGPELLIRYENEEAVDDSQLPKDRFSAERLKGVDSTLKIQPAELGDSAVYLCASSTWTLKITEAFFGQGTRLTVV.